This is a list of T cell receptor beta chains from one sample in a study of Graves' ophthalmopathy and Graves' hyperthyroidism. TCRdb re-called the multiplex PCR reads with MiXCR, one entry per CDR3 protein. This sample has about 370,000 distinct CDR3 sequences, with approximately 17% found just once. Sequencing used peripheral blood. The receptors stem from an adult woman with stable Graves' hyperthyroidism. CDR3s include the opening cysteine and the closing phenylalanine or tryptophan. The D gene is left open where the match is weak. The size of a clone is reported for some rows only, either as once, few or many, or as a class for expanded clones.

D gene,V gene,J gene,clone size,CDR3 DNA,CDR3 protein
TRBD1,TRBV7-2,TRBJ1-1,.,TGTGCCAGCAGCTCCGCCGGGACAGGGGTCACTGAAGCTTTCTTT,CASSSAGTGVTEAFF
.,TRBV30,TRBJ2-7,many,TGTGCCTGGAAGTGGGGCCCACTCTCCTACGAGCAGTACTTC,CAWKWGPLSYEQYF
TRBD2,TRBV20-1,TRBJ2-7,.,TGCAGTGCTCCCACTAGCGGGAGCTCCTACGAGCAGTACTTC,CSAPTSGSSYEQYF
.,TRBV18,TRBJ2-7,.,TGTGCCAGCTCACCACAGGACATCTCCTACGAGCAGTACTTC,CASSPQDISYEQYF
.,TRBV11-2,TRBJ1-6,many,TGTGCCAGCAGTCGCTGGGGTGGAAATTCACCCCTCCACTTT,CASSRWGGNSPLHF
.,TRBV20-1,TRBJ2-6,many,TGCAGTGCTAGATTAGGCTCTGGGGCCAACGTCCTGACTTTC,CSARLGSGANVLTF
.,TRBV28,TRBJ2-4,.,TGTGCCAGCAGTTTCAACGGGGTACCTCTTCAGTACTTC,CASSFNGVPLQYF
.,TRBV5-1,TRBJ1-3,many,TGTGCCAGCAGTTTGGGCGGATCCTCTGGAAACACCATATATTTT,CASSLGGSSGNTIYF
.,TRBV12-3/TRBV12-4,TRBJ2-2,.,TGTGCCGGAAGGGGTCCGAACACCGGGGAGCTGTTTTTT,CAGRGPNTGELFF
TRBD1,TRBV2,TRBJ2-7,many,TGTGCCAGCACATCACAGGGGCCCCACGAGCAGTACTTC,CASTSQGPHEQYF
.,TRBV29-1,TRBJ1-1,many,TGCAGCGTTGTGATCACAGCCTACCCTAAGGACACTGAAGCTTTCTTT,CSVVITAYPKDTEAFF
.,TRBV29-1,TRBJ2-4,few,TGCAGCGTTGGCGGCAGAGCCAAAAACATTCAGTACTTC,CSVGGRAKNIQYF
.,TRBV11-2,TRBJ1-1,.,TGTGCCAGCAGCATACCAGCGAACACTGAAGCTTTCTTT,CASSIPANTEAFF
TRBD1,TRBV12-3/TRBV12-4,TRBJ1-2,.,TGTGCCAGCAGTCGGACAGGGGTTCGAGATGGCTACACCTTC,CASSRTGVRDGYTF
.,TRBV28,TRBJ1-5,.,TGTGCCAGCAGTTCGTCCCGGGACGGTAATCAGCCCCAGCATTTT,CASSSSRDGNQPQHF
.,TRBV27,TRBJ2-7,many,TGTGCCAGCAAGAAATCCGGGGTCGAGCAGTACTTC,CASKKSGVEQYF
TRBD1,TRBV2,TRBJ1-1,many,TGTGCCAGCCTGGGCACAGGGGGCCGTGGCACTGAAGCTTTCTTT,CASLGTGGRGTEAFF
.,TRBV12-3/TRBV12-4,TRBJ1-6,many,TGTGCCAGCAGCCAAGAGGGGGGTTCACCCCTCCACTTT,CASSQEGGSPLHF
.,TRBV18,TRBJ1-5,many,TGTGCCAGCTCACCTGGACGGAGCAATCAGCCCCAGCATTTT,CASSPGRSNQPQHF
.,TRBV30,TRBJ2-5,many,TGTGCCTGGACTAGGGGAGAGACCCAGTACTTC,CAWTRGETQYF
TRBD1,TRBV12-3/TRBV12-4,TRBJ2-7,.,TGTGCCAGCATCAGACAGGGGAGGAGGGAGCAGTACTTC,CASIRQGRREQYF
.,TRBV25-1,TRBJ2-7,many,TGTGCCAGCAGTGGCCCCCCAGGGACCTACGAGCAGTACTTC,CASSGPPGTYEQYF
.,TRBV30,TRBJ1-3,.,TGTGCCTGGAGTGTACGGGGACACCTCTCTGGAAACACCATATATTTT,CAWSVRGHLSGNTIYF
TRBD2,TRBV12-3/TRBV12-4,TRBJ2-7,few,TGTGCCAGCAGCCGCCTGAACCTGGGACTAGCGCTAAACGAGCAGTACTTC,CASSRLNLGLALNEQYF
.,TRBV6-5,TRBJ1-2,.,TGTGCCAGCAGTTACTCGGAGTCTAACTATGGCTACACCTTC,CASSYSESNYGYTF
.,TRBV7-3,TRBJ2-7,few,TGTGCCAGCAGCTTAGGTCTGGGTTCCGAGCAGTACTTC,CASSLGLGSEQYF
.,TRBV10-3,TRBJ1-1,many,TGTGCCATCAGGGAACGGCAGGGGAACACTGAAGCTTTCTTT,CAIRERQGNTEAFF
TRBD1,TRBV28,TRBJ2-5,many,TGTGCCAGCAGTTTGGTCCCGACAGGGTCAGCCCAAGAGACCCAGTACTTC,CASSLVPTGSAQETQYF
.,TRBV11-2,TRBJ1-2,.,TGTGCCAGCAGCTTAGATCGCGTCAACCTCGACGGCTATGGCTACACCTTC,CASSLDRVNLDGYGYTF
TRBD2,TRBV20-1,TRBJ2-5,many,TGCAGTGCTTCCCGGGACTACCAGTACCAAGAGACCCAGTACTTC,CSASRDYQYQETQYF
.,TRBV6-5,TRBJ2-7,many,TGTGCCAGCAGTAACAGGGAAGGCTACGAGCAGTACTTC,CASSNREGYEQYF